Shown below are 14 T cell receptor beta chains from a single sample sequenced in a study of T-cell reconstitution after alpha-beta-depleted transplantation in children. Library preparation (for TCRbeta) was performed with unique molecular identifiers. Each CDR3 protein is one row after TCRdb ran MiXCR on the PCR reads. Of 500,000 to 650,000 distinct CDR3 sequences listed, roughly 11% are singletons. The sample was PBMCs, mostly from graft donor cells, taken 180 days after TCRalphabeta/CD19-depleted stem cell transplant. The receptors were gathered from a female patient aged 2-9 years who had a stem cell transplant for aplastic anemia, so the T cells may come from the graft donor.

The rearrangement joins TRBV21-1 to TRBJ2-7. TRBV21-1 is recorded as a pseudogene. This CDR3 has 16 residues. The CDR3 loop reads CASSKVLYTKPYEQYV. In DNA form, the CDR3 reads TGTGCCAGCAGCAAAGTGCTGTACACTAAGCCGTACGAGCAGTACGTC.

This clonotype was recorded a few times. The chain uses TRBV7-2 and TRBJ1-2; TRBD1 matches 7 bases. With V trimmed by 0 bases and J by 8 bases, 3 bases remained unmatched. The CDR3 covers 13 residues. Germline V gene data show CDR1 as SGHTA and CDR2 as FQGNSA. This CDR3 is CASSLANRGGYTF. For the CDR3, the DNA is TGTGCCAGCAGCTTAGCGAACAGGGGCGGCTACACCTTC. The full variable domain, completed using reference TRBV7-2 and TRBJ1-2, is GAGVSQSPSNKVTEKGKDVELRCDPISGHTALYWYRQSLGQGLEFLIYFQGNSAPDKSGLPSDRFSAERTGGSVSTLTIQRTQQEDSAVYLCASSLANRGGYTFGSGTRLTVV.

There are a few counts of this clonotype. The chain carries TRBV4-2 and TRBJ1-5, with D possibly TRBD1 on 6 matching bases. The germline CDR1 and CDR2 sequences are LGHNA and YNFKEQ. Trimming removed 0 bases from V and 7 bases from J, with 19 bases in between. The CDR3 extends over 17 amino acids. The CDR3 region has the DNA TGTGCCAGCAGCCAAGAATGGGGGCGGGGGGCTGGGCAGCCCCAGCATTTT. This gives the protein CASSQEWGRGAGQPQHF.

The V call is TRBV14, the J call TRBJ2-7, with 9 bases matching TRBD1. J gave up 0 bases and V 5 bases, and 5 bases lay outside the gene matches. Germline V CDR1 and CDR2: SGHDN, FVKESK. This CDR3 has 15 amino acids. The CDR3 coding sequence is TGTGCCAGCAGCGGACAGGGGAAGAGCTCCTACGAGCAGTACTTC. It is translated as CASSGQGKSSYEQYF.

This clonotype was observed a few times. The V gene is TRBV20-1, the J gene TRBJ2-5; tentative D call: TRBD2 (5 bases). In germline, CDR1 is DFQATT, CDR2 SNEGSKA (reference sequence). V lost 3 bases and J 10 bases, leaving 12 bases between the germline ends. The CDR3 is 11 amino acids. This chain's CDR3 is CSASGLAGQYF. In DNA, the CDR3 is TGCAGTGCTAGTGGGCTGGCGGGCCAGTACTTC.

V and J are TRBV28 and TRBJ1-1; 8 bases agree with TRBD1. Looked up from germline, CDR1 is MDHEN and CDR2 is SYDVKM. V shed 7 bases, J shed 10 bases, and the junction held 14 bases outside the gene matches. The length of the CDR3 is 14 residues. The CDR3 DNA reads as TGTGCCAGCACCGCACCGGGACAGGCTTGGGGAGCTTTCTTT. It codes for CASTAPGQAWGAFF.

The chain links TRBV5-6 to TRBJ2-3, with TRBD2 identical over 9 bases. The CDR3 runs to 16 residues. Germline trimming cut 2 bases from V and 4 bases from J; bases unmatched to any gene: 8. CDR1 is SGHDT and CDR2 is YYEEEE in the germline V gene. CDR3 in DNA: TGTGCCAGCAGCTTTAGCGGGAGCAGTGGCGCAGATACGCAGTATTTT. It yields the protein CASSFSGSSGADTQYF.

This clonotype was found a few times. V is TRBV5-1 and J is TRBJ1-1; TRBD1 matches 9 bases. The germline V gene has CDR1 SGHRS and CDR2 YFSETQ. CDR3 length: 15 residues. Trimming took 3 bases from V and 9 from J; bases not matched to a gene: 12. In DNA, the CDR3 is TGCGCCAGCAGCTCACCGGCGGGACAGGGAGAGAAAGCTTTCTTT. It is translated as CASSSPAGQGEKAFF.

This clonotype has just a few counts. The chain recombines TRBV12-3 or TRBV12-4 with TRBJ1-5; 8 bases are shared with TRBD1. CDR3 length: 16 residues. With V trimmed by 6 bases and J by 1 base, 8 bases remained unmatched. As DNA, the CDR3 is TGTGCCAGCAGACCCGGACAGGGATGGAGCAATCAGCCCCAGCATTTT. It encodes CASRPGQGWSNQPQHF.

A few counts support this clonotype. The V and J genes are TRBV12-3 or TRBV12-4 and TRBJ2-3; D gene unclear. Trimming removed 5 bases at V and 8 bases at J, with 23 bases between. CDR3 length: 16 amino acids. DNA of the CDR3: TGTGCCAGCAGTCCTCCTTTCTCCCATAGGAACTCTACGCAGTATTTT. It yields the protein CASSPPFSHRNSTQYF.

This clonotype has a count of ten or more. The V and J genes are TRBV5-1 and TRBJ2-1; TRBD2 agrees at 9 bases. Trimming took 2 bases from V and 4 from J; bases not matched to a gene: 4. Germline lookup yields CDR1 SGHRS and CDR2 YFSETQ. The CDR3 contains 15 residues. This CDR3 is CASSFWTSEYNEQFF. The CDR3 coding sequence is TGCGCCAGCAGCTTCTGGACTAGCGAGTACAATGAGCAGTTCTTC.

The sample holds a few counts of this clonotype. The rearrangement uses TRBV5-1 and TRBJ2-3; 9 bases are a match to TRBD1. From germline, CDR1 is SGHRS and CDR2 YFSETQ. Trimming cost V 0 bases and J 6 bases; bases outside gene matches: 5. The CDR3 loop spans 15 amino acids. CDR3 bases: TGCGCCAGCAGCTTGGTGGGACAGGGAGTCGATACGCAGTATTTT. Encoded protein: CASSLVGQGVDTQYF.

This clonotype was picked up a small number of times. The rearrangement joins TRBV19 to TRBJ1-1, with D possibly TRBD1 on 5 matching bases. Germline CDR1 is LNHDA and CDR2 is SQIVND (reference sequence). This CDR3 region has 14 residues. The V and J ends lost 5 bases and 1 base respectively, with 11 bases between them. The CDR3 DNA reads TGTGCCAGTAGTGCCATACAGGAGAACACTGAAGCTTTCTTT. Translating gives CASSAIQENTEAFF. Full variable domain (remainder filled in from reference TRBV19 and TRBJ1-1): DGGITQSPKYLFRKEGQNVTLSCEQNLNHDAMYWYRQDPGQGLRLIYYSQIVNDFQKGDIAEGYSVSREKKESFPLTVTSAQKNPTAFYLCASSAIQENTEAFFGQGTRLTVV.

CDR3 protein: CASSKGRGLTSYEQYV. The CDR3 DNA reads as TGTGCCAGCAGCAAAGGGAGGGGACTAACTTCCTACGAGCAGTACGTC. The chain has TRBV21-1 and TRBJ2-7; the table's D call of TRBD2 was not tested on the DNA. TRBV21-1 is noted as a pseudogene. This CDR3 has 16 residues.